A selection of T cell receptor beta chains follows, all from one sample in a study of blood T cell repertoires in COVID-19. Profiled with immunoSEQ multiplex PCR; TCRdb holds only in-frame clones, not every one. The repertoire consists of 55,000 to 80,000 clones, with 65% to 75% occurring once and the leading ten covering under 30%. Sequenced input: peripheral blood. Source of these receptors: a woman older than 75 with acute or convalescent COVID-19. CDR3s include the opening cysteine and the closing phenylalanine or tryptophan. The order of the fields is J gene, clone size, V gene, D gene, CDR3 DNA, CDR3 protein. The D gene is left open where the match is weak. Clone size appears in some rows only: once, few, many, or a class for an expanded clone.

J: TRBJ1-3
size: few
V: TRBV7-2
D: NA
DNA: TGTGCCAGCAGCTTAGTCGGAGGGGCTGGAAACACCATATATTTT
CDR3: CASSLVGGAGNTIYF

J: TRBJ1-5
size: NA
V: TRBV27
D: TRBD1
DNA: TGTGCCAGCAGTCCTACTCGGACGACGTACAAAGGACAGGGAAGTCAGCCCCAGCATTTT
CDR3: CASSPTRTTYKGQGSQPQHF

J: TRBJ2-7
size: NA
V: TRBV27
D: NA
DNA: TGTGCCAGCAGCTATAAGGACAACTACGAGCAGTACTTC
CDR3: CASSYKDNYEQYF

J: TRBJ2-1
size: NA
V: TRBV11-2
D: TRBD2
DNA: TGTGCCAGCAGCTTAGGACTAGCCCTAGCGGAGCAGTTCTTC
CDR3: CASSLGLALAEQFF

J: TRBJ2-3
size: NA
V: TRBV5-1
D: TRBD2
DNA: TGCGCCAGCAGCTTGGGGGCGGCTAGCGGGAAGGTTCCAGATACGCAGTATTTT
CDR3: CASSLGAASGKVPDTQYF

J: TRBJ2-1
size: NA
V: TRBV7-9
D: TRBD2
DNA: TGTGCCAGCAGCACGACTAGCGCAGATGAGCAGTTCTTC
CDR3: CASSTTSADEQFF

J: TRBJ1-1
size: NA
V: TRBV7-9
D: TRBD1
DNA: TGTGCCAGCAGGGACAGGGACGCTTTGAACACTGAAGCTTTCTTT
CDR3: CASRDRDALNTEAFF

J: TRBJ1-1
size: few
V: TRBV7-9
D: NA
DNA: TGTGCCAGCAGCCCCCGGGGAGGGAACACTGAAGCTTTCTTT
CDR3: CASSPRGGNTEAFF

J: TRBJ1-4
size: NA
V: TRBV5-1
D: TRBD1
DNA: TGCGCCAGCAGCTTACAGGGGGCAGCTAATGAAAAACTGTTTTTT
CDR3: CASSLQGAANEKLFF

J: TRBJ2-1
size: many
V: TRBV7-2
D: TRBD1
DNA: TGTGCCAGCAGCCCTACCGGACAGGGAGAGCAGTTCTTC
CDR3: CASSPTGQGEQFF

J: TRBJ2-7
size: NA
V: TRBV6-2/TRBV6-3
D: NA
DNA: TGTGCCAGCAGCCCCCGCGGGCTAGCGAGATACGAGCAGTACTTC
CDR3: CASSPRGLARYEQYF

J: TRBJ2-7
size: once
V: TRBV10-2
D: TRBD2
DNA: TGCGCCAGCAGCGCGGACCGGACTAGCGGGGACGAGCAGTACTTC
CDR3: CASSADRTSGDEQYF

J: TRBJ1-5
size: NA
V: TRBV24-1
D: TRBD1
DNA: TGTGCCACCCGTCAGGGGGGCAATCAGCCCCAGCATTTT
CDR3: CATRQGGNQPQHF

J: TRBJ1-2
size: NA
V: TRBV6-6
D: TRBD1
DNA: TGTGCCAGCAGCACCGACAGGGGAGGCTATGGCTACACCTTC
CDR3: CASSTDRGGYGYTF

J: TRBJ2-7
size: NA
V: TRBV19
D: NA
DNA: TGTGCCAGTAGTCCCCTATTCACAGACTCCTACGAGCAGTACTTC
CDR3: CASSPLFTDSYEQYF

J: TRBJ2-3
size: NA
V: TRBV4-2
D: NA
DNA: TGTGCCAGCAGCCAAGATAGGGCCGGAGATGGGAGAACAGATACGCAGTATTTT
CDR3: CASSQDRAGDGRTDTQYF

J: TRBJ2-5
size: NA
V: TRBV19
D: NA
DNA: TGTGCCAGTAACCAGAGGGGGTACCAAGAGACCCAGTACTTC
CDR3: CASNQRGYQETQYF

J: TRBJ2-1
size: NA
V: TRBV10-1
D: TRBD1
DNA: TGCGCCAGCGCACAGGGGTCTCGGGATGAGCAGTTCTTC
CDR3: CASAQGSRDEQFF

J: TRBJ2-2
size: NA
V: TRBV5-1
D: TRBD2
DNA: TGCGCCAGCAGCTTGGCCGGGCTAGCGGGAGTGAACACCGGGGAGCTGTTTTTT
CDR3: CASSLAGLAGVNTGELFF

J: TRBJ2-7
size: NA
V: TRBV6-2/TRBV6-3
D: TRBD1
DNA: TGTGCCAGCAGCTCTCAAGCACAGGGGACCCCTCTCTACTTC
CDR3: CASSSQAQGTPLYF

J: TRBJ2-3
size: once
V: TRBV28
D: TRBD2
DNA: TGTGCCAGCAGTTCCCTTTGGACTAGCGGGAGCACAGATACGCAGTATTTT
CDR3: CASSSLWTSGSTDTQYF

J: TRBJ2-1
size: NA
V: TRBV9
D: TRBD1
DNA: TGTGCCAGCAGTCAGGGGGCAGCTACCAACGGTGAGCAGTTCTTC
CDR3: CASSQGAATNGEQFF

J: TRBJ2-2
size: NA
V: TRBV6-6
D: TRBD1
DNA: TGTGCCAGCAGCGCCGGGACAGCGAACACCGGGGAGCTGTTTTTT
CDR3: CASSAGTANTGELFF

J: TRBJ2-7
size: NA
V: TRBV21-1
D: NA
DNA: TGTGCCAGCATCGACTTCTACGAGCAGTACTTC
CDR3: CASIDFYEQYF

J: TRBJ2-7
size: few
V: TRBV4-2
D: NA
DNA: TGTGCCAGCAGCCAAGGTAGCGGCGGGTACTCCTACGAGCAGTACTTC
CDR3: CASSQGSGGYSYEQYF

J: TRBJ1-2
size: NA
V: TRBV12-3/TRBV12-4
D: NA
DNA: TGTGCCAGCAGTCGAGGCGGTGGCTACACCTTC
CDR3: CASSRGGGYTF

J: TRBJ1-1
size: NA
V: TRBV7-2
D: NA
DNA: TGTGCCAGCAGCTTAGCTCCCGCCAGGGGATTATTGAACACTGAAGCTTTCTTT
CDR3: CASSLAPARGLLNTEAFF

J: TRBJ1-2
size: NA
V: TRBV19
D: TRBD1
DNA: TGTGCCAGTAGTCCCGGGGACAGATATGGCTACACCTTC
CDR3: CASSPGDRYGYTF

J: TRBJ1-5
size: few
V: TRBV3-1/TRBV3-2
D: NA
DNA: TGTGCCAGCAGCCGCGCGGTAAGTTCCAATCAGCCCCAGCATTTT
CDR3: CASSRAVSSNQPQHF

J: TRBJ2-3
size: NA
V: TRBV9
D: NA
DNA: TGTGCCAGCAGCCCCGGGACAGCCCTTGGGGGGACAGATACGCAGTATTTT
CDR3: CASSPGTALGGTDTQYF

J: TRBJ2-1
size: NA
V: TRBV5-1
D: NA
DNA: TGCGCCAGCAGCTTGGGCGTGGGGCAATCCTACAATGAGCAGTTCTTC
CDR3: CASSLGVGQSYNEQFF

J: TRBJ2-1
size: NA
V: TRBV10-1
D: TRBD2
DNA: TGCGCCAGCAGTGAGTCGTTCGCGGGAGGGTTCCATGAGCAGTTCTTC
CDR3: CASSESFAGGFHEQFF

J: TRBJ2-1
size: NA
V: TRBV3-1/TRBV3-2
D: TRBD2
DNA: TGTGCCAGCAGCCAAGAGCCCGGGACTAGCGGAGCCAATGAGCAGTTCTTC
CDR3: CASSQEPGTSGANEQFF

J: TRBJ2-5
size: NA
V: TRBV14
D: NA
DNA: TGTGCCAGCAGCCAAAACGGGAGAGGGCAAGAGACCCAGTACTTC
CDR3: CASSQNGRGQETQYF

J: TRBJ1-3
size: NA
V: TRBV18
D: NA
DNA: TGTGCCAGCTCAGCGCTCACCCACAGGAGCTCTGGAAACACCATATATTTT
CDR3: CASSALTHRSSGNTIYF

J: TRBJ1-1
size: few
V: TRBV6-4
D: TRBD1
DNA: TGTGCCAGCAGACAACAGGGGGCCTCGAACACTGAAGCTTTCTTT
CDR3: CASRQQGASNTEAFF

J: TRBJ1-2
size: NA
V: TRBV6-5
D: NA
DNA: TGTGCCAGCAGTTACTCGACAGTAGGGTATGGCTACACCTTC
CDR3: CASSYSTVGYGYTF

J: TRBJ1-1
size: few
V: TRBV11-2
D: NA
DNA: TGTGCCAGCAGGAGGGCGGGGCCCAGGAGGTACACTGAAGCTTTCTTT
CDR3: CASRRAGPRRYTEAFF

J: TRBJ2-7
size: NA
V: TRBV6-1
D: NA
DNA: TGTGCCAGCAGTGAACAGGGTTCTAACGAGCAGTACTTC
CDR3: CASSEQGSNEQYF

J: TRBJ2-7
size: NA
V: TRBV10-3
D: TRBD1
DNA: TGTGCCATCAGTCCAGGACAGGGGACGGCGGACGAGCAGTACTTC
CDR3: CAISPGQGTADEQYF

J: TRBJ2-7
size: NA
V: TRBV5-1
D: TRBD1
DNA: TGCGCCAGTGGGGACAGGGGGCGCGACGAGCAGTACTTC
CDR3: CASGDRGRDEQYF

J: TRBJ2-7
size: NA
V: TRBV3-1/TRBV3-2
D: NA
DNA: TGTGCCAGCAGCCAAGCTCCGGGTACCTCCTACGAGCAGTACTTC
CDR3: CASSQAPGTSYEQYF

J: TRBJ2-7
size: NA
V: TRBV7-7
D: TRBD2
DNA: TGTGCCAGCAGCTTAGACTCAGCGGGGGTAGGAGAGCAGTACTTC
CDR3: CASSLDSAGVGEQYF

J: TRBJ2-2
size: NA
V: TRBV28
D: NA
DNA: TGTGCCAGCAGTTTAGCGGGTAACACCGGGGAGCTGTTTTTT
CDR3: CASSLAGNTGELFF

J: TRBJ2-5
size: NA
V: TRBV27
D: NA
DNA: TGTGCCAGCAGTTTATCTTGGGGGCGCCGAGAGACCCAGTACTTC
CDR3: CASSLSWGRRETQYF

J: TRBJ2-5
size: few
V: TRBV5-1
D: NA
DNA: TGCGCCAGCAGCTTCTCAGGGGAAGAGACCCAGTACTTC
CDR3: CASSFSGEETQYF

J: TRBJ2-7
size: NA
V: TRBV6-2/TRBV6-3
D: TRBD1
DNA: TGTGCCAGCAGCTTAGGGACAGGGAGGCCCTCCTACGAGCAGTACTTC
CDR3: CASSLGTGRPSYEQYF

J: TRBJ2-7
size: NA
V: TRBV29-1
D: TRBD2
DNA: TGCAGCGTCTCGGTGACTAGCCAGGTGGGCGAGCAGTACTTC
CDR3: CSVSVTSQVGEQYF

J: TRBJ2-7
size: NA
V: TRBV28
D: TRBD1
DNA: TGTGCCAGCAGTCTAGGACAGGGGCTGTACTTC
CDR3: CASSLGQGLYF

J: TRBJ2-5
size: NA
V: TRBV6-5
D: TRBD1
DNA: TGTGCCAGCAGTTACTTGACAGGGGGCGGCGAGACCCAGTACTTC
CDR3: CASSYLTGGGETQYF